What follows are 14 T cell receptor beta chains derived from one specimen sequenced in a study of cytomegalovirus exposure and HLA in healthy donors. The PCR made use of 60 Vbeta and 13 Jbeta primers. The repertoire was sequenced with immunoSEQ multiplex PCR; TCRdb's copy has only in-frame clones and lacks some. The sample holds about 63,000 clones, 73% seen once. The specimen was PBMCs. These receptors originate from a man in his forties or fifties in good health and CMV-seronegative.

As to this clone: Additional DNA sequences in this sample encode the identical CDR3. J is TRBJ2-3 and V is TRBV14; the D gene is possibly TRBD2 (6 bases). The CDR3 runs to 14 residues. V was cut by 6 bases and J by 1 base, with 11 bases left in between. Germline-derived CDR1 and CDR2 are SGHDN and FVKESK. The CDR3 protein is CASSRTGGTDTQYF. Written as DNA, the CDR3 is TGTGCCAGCAGTCGGACGGGGGGCACAGATACGCAGTATTTT.

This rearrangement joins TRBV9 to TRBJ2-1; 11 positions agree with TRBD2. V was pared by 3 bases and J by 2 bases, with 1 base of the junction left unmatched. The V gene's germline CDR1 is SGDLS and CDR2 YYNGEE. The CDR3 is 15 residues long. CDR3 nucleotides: TGTGCCAGCAGCGGTAGCGGGGGGGCCTACAATGAGCAGTTCTTC. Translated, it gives CASSGSGGAYNEQFF.

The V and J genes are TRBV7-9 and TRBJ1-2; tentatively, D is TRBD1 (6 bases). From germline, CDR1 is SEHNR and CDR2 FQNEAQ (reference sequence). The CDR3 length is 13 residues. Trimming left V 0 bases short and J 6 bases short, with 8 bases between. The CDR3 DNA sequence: TGTGCCAGCAGCTTAGCTAACAGGGATGGCTACACCTTC. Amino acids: CASSLANRDGYTF.

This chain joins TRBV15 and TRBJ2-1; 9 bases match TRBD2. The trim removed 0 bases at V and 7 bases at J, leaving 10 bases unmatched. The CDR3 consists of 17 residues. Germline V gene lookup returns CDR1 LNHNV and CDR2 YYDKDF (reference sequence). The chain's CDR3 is CATSREIAGASVNEQFF. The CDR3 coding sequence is TGTGCCACCAGCAGAGAGATAGCGGGGGCCTCGGTAAATGAGCAGTTCTTC. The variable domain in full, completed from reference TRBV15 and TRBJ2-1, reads DAMVIQNPRYQVTQFGKPVTLSCSQTLNHNVMYWYQQKSSQAPKLLFHYYDKDFNNEADTPDNFQSRRPNTSFCFLDIRSPGLGDTAMYLCATSREIAGASVNEQFFGPGTRLTVL.

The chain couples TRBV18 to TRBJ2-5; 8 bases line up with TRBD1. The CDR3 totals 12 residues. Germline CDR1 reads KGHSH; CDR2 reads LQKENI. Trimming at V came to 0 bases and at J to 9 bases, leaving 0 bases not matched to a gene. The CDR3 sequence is CASSPPQGAQYF. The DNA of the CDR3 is TGTGCCAGCTCACCACCACAGGGGGCCCAGTACTTC.

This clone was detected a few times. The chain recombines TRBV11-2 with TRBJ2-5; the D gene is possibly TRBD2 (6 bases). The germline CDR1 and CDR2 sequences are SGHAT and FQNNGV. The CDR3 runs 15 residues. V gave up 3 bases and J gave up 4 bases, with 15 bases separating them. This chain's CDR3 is CASSFDRGGPETQYF. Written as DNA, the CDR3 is TGTGCCAGCAGCTTTGACCGAGGAGGGCCAGAGACCCAGTACTTC.

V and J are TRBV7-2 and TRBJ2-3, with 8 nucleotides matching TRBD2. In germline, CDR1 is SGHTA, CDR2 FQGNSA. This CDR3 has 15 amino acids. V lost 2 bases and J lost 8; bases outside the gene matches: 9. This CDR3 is CASSLRRGGVVTQYF. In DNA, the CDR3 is TGTGCCAGCAGCTTAAGACGGGGGGGCGTCGTTACGCAGTATTTT.

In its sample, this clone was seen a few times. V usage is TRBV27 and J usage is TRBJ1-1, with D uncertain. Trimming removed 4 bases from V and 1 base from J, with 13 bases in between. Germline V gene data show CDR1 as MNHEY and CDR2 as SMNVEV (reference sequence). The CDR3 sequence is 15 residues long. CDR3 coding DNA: TGTGCCAGCAGTTCCCTAGTGGACTGGAACACTGAAGCTTTCTTT. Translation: CASSSLVDWNTEAFF.

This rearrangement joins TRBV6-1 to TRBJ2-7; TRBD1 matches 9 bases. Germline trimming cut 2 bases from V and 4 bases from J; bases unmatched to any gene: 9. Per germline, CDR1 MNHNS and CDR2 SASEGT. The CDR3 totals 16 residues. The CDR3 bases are TGTGCCAGCAGTGAACAGCCCGGGACAGGGCCGTACGAGCAGTACTTC. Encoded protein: CASSEQPGTGPYEQYF.

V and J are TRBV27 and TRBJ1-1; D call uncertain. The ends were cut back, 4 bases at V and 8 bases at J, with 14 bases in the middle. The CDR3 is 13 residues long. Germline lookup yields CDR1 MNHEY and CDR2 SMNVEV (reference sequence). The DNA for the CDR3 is TGTGCCAGCAGTTCCTCGTTTCCCAGGGAAGCTTTCTTT. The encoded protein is CASSSSFPREAFF.

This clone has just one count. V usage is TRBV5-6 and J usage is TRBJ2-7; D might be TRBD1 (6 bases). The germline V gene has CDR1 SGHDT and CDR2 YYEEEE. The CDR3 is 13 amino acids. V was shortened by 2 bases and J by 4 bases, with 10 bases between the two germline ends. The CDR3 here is CASSFTGIYEQYF. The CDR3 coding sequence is TGTGCCAGCAGCTTTACAGGGATATACGAGCAGTACTTC.

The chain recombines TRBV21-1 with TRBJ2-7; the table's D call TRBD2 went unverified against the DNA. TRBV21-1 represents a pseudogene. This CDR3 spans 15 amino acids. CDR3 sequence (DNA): TGTGCCAGCAGCAAAGAGGGGGGGACTACCTACGAGCAGTACTTC. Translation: CASSKEGGTTYEQYF.

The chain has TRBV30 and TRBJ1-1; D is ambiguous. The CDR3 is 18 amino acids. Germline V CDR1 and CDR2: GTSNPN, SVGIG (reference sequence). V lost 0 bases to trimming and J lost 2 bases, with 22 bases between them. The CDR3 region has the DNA TGTGCCTGGAGTGTAACTCGCTCTCTTCGGGGTGGTAACACTGAAGCTTTCTTT. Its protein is CAWSVTRSLRGGNTEAFF. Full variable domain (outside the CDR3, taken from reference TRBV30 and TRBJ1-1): SQTIHQWPATLVQPVGSPLSLECTVEGTSNPNLYWYRQAAGRGLQLLFYSVGIGQISSEVPQNLSASRPQDRQFILSSKKLLLSDSGFYLCAWSVTRSLRGGNTEAFFGQGTRLTVV.

The CDR3 loop reads CATSRRTTGGGYTF. CDR3 bases: TGTGCCACCAGCAGAAGGACTACAGGCGGCGGCTACACCTTC. The gene calls are TRBV15 and TRBJ1-2, with D possibly being TRBD1 (5 bases). CDR1 is LNHNV and CDR2 is YYDKDF in the germline V gene (reference sequence). The CDR3 is made up of 14 amino acids. V was pared by 2 bases and J by 8 bases, with 15 bases between.